A single sample gave rise to the 24 T cell receptor beta chains below, sequenced in a study of T cells in Graves' hyperthyroidism and ophthalmopathy. The TCR beta CDR3 regions underwent amplification using RNA transcripts as the source. RT-PCR in the first round (using the HTBI primer set) targeted the TCR CDR3. MiXCR, run by TCRdb on the multiplex PCR reads, gives a single entry per CDR3 protein. The data contain about half a million distinct CDR3 sequences, around 15% of them singletons. Sequenced input: blood. These receptor sequences come from a young woman with Graves' ophthalmopathy.

This clonotype was observed many times. V gene TRBV25-1 combines with J gene TRBJ2-5; D unresolved. CDR1 and CDR2 from the germline V gene are MGHDK and SYGVNS. V lost 2 bases to trimming and J lost 4 bases, with 17 bases between them. This CDR3 spans 16 amino acids. The CDR3 is CASSEHRAGHTETQYF. The CDR3, as DNA: TGTGCCAGCAGTGAACATCGGGCAGGCCATACAGAGACCCAGTACTTC.

V usage is TRBV6-1 and J usage is TRBJ2-7, with a weak D call TRBD1 (6 bases). The CDR3 is 16 amino acids. The germline CDR1 and CDR2 sequences are MNHNS and SASEGT. Trimming pared 6 bases from V and 2 bases from J, leaving 20 bases between. Here the CDR3 reads CASRQRGLDSTYEQYF. The CDR3 region has the DNA TGTGCCAGCAGACAAAGGGGATTGGACAGTACCTACGAGCAGTACTTC.

J is TRBJ2-5 and V is TRBV20-1; D gene uncertain. Germline V gene sequence: CDR1 DFQATT, CDR2 SNEGSKA (reference sequence). V was shortened by 5 bases and J by 2 bases, with 6 bases between the two germline ends. The length of the CDR3 is 11 residues. The CDR3 protein is CSAHKQETQYF. DNA for the CDR3: TGCAGTGCTCATAAACAAGAGACCCAGTACTTC.

This clonotype was observed many times. The J gene is TRBJ1-1, the V gene TRBV10-3; the D is unclear. The CDR3 is made up of 15 amino acids. V lost 7 bases and J lost 1, with 16 bases in between. CDR1 ENHRY and CDR2 SYGVKD come from the germline V gene. The CDR3 DNA follows: TGTGCCATCATAGTTGGGAACCTTGGGAACACTGAAGCTTTCTTT. Protein sequence: CAIIVGNLGNTEAFF.

In this sample, this clonotype turned up a few times. The V gene is TRBV11-3, the J gene TRBJ2-2, with TRBD2 identical over 14 bases. The V segment lost 4 bases and the J segment 5 bases; nucleotides outside the gene matches: 6. Per the germline V gene, CDR1 is SGHNT and CDR2 is YENEEA. The CDR3 is 17 residues long. CDR3 sequence: CASSSPGLAGVTGELFF. For the CDR3, the DNA is TGTGCCAGCAGCTCGCCGGGACTAGCGGGAGTTACCGGGGAGCTGTTTTTT.

This clonotype was counted at least ten times. This sequence joins TRBV28 and TRBJ2-6; no firm D call. Deletions cut 3 bases from V and 4 bases from J, with 4 bases between. Germline V CDR1 and CDR2: MDHEN, SYDVKM. The CDR3 has 13 residues. CDR3 residues: CASSLRGANVLTF. The CDR3 DNA reads TGTGCCAGCAGTTTGAGAGGGGCCAACGTCCTGACTTTC.

This clonotype was found a few times. The chain's CDR3 is CASSQQGFKETQYF. Written as DNA, the CDR3 is TGCGCCAGCAGCCAACAGGGTTTCAAAGAGACCCAGTACTTC. This chain uses TRBV5-1 with TRBJ2-5; possible D gene TRBD1, 6 bases. Germline V gene lookup returns CDR1 SGHRS and CDR2 YFSETQ. V dropped 4 bases and J dropped 3 bases, with 13 bases sitting between them. The CDR3 consists of 14 residues.

This clonotype was detected ten times or more. The V call is TRBV29-1, the J call TRBJ1-1, with D maybe TRBD1 (5 bases). This CDR3 has 12 amino acids. Looked up from germline, CDR1 is SQVTM and CDR2 is ANQGSEA. V was clipped by 0 bases and J by 7 bases, with 9 bases between them. The CDR3 is CSVEERGDEAFF. DNA of the CDR3: TGCAGCGTTGAAGAAAGGGGTGATGAAGCTTTCTTT.

This clonotype was detected only a few times. It is unclear where the CDR3 begins or ends on the DNA, so no DNA is shown, and the CDR3 is as TCRdb lists it. The rearrangement links TRBV28 to TRBJ2-2. The CDR3 numbers 14 amino acids, ends counted. Germline CDR1 is MDHEN and CDR2 is SYDVKM. Here the CDR3 reads CASSFLWNTGELFF.

This clonotype came up many times. The J gene is TRBJ2-4, the V gene TRBV7-2, with TRBD1 as a possible D gene (5 bases). The CDR3 is 12 residues long. V lost 5 bases to trimming and J lost 7 bases, with 9 bases between them. Germline-derived CDR1 and CDR2 are SGHTA and FQGNSA. The CDR3 here is CASSLAGNIQYF. CDR3 bases: TGTGCCAGCAGCCTGGCAGGGAACATTCAGTACTTC. Combining the CDR3 with reference TRBV7-2 and TRBJ2-4 gives the whole variable domain GAGVSQSPSNKVTEKGKDVELRCDPISGHTALYWYRQSLGQGLEFLIYFQGNSAPDKSGLPSDRFSAERTGGSVSTLTIQRTQQEDSAVYLCASSLAGNIQYFGAGTRLSVL.

The rearrangement uses TRBV27 and TRBJ2-1; D remains unclear. Germline V CDR1 and CDR2: MNHEY, SMNVEV (reference sequence). V lost 7 bases to trimming and J lost 6 bases, with 4 bases between them. The CDR3 runs to 10 residues. This chain's CDR3 is CASIGNEQFF. CDR3 DNA sequence: TGTGCCAGCATAGGCAATGAGCAGTTCTTC.

This clonotype was recorded a few times. The chain employs TRBV7-2 and TRBJ1-2; D gene ambiguous. Trimming removed 8 bases from V and 4 bases from J, with 17 bases in between. This CDR3 region has 14 residues. Germline CDR1 SGHTA, CDR2 FQGNSA. CDR3 in amino acids: CASLGRDGGYGYTF. In DNA form, the CDR3 reads TGTGCCAGCTTAGGGCGGGATGGCGGCTATGGCTACACCTTC.

This clonotype was observed many times. This rearrangement joins TRBV3-1 to TRBJ1-1, with D possibly being TRBD1 (5 bases). The CDR3 is 15 amino acids. V lost 3 bases to trimming and J lost 0 bases, with 11 bases between them. The V gene's germline CDR1 is LGHDT and CDR2 YNNKEL (reference sequence). The CDR3 nucleotides read TGTGCCAGCAGCCATCCAGACAGAATGAACACTGAAGCTTTCTTT. Encoded protein: CASSHPDRMNTEAFF.

Ten or more counts support this clonotype. In DNA, the CDR3 is TGTGCCAGCTCACCCGTAGGGACTAGCGGAGAACTCACAGATACGCAGTATTTT. Its protein product is CASSPVGTSGELTDTQYF. The chain combines TRBV18 with TRBJ2-3, with TRBD2 matching over 11 bases. The CDR3 totals 18 residues. Germline trimming cut 3 bases from V and 2 bases from J; bases unmatched to any gene: 10. Germline loops: CDR1 KGHSH, CDR2 LQKENI.

The V gene is TRBV10-3, the J gene TRBJ2-1; TRBD1 might be the D (5 bases). The CDR3 contains 14 residues. Germline V gives CDR1 ENHRY, CDR2 SYGVKD. Trimming left V 4 bases short and J 10 bases short, with 17 bases between. CDR3 in amino acids: CAISAGSLWGEQFF. CDR3 bases: TGTGCCATCAGTGCCGGCAGCCTTTGGGGCGAGCAGTTCTTC.

CDR3 amino acids: CSASDNLLEQYF. CDR3 nucleotide sequence: TGCAGTGCTAGCGACAATCTTCTCGAGCAGTACTTC. The J gene is TRBJ2-7, the V gene TRBV20-1; the D is unclear. Germline CDR1 DFQATT, CDR2 SNEGSKA (reference sequence). The V gene lost 3 bases and the J gene lost 6 bases, with 12 bases spanning the gap. This CDR3 comprises 12 residues.

This clonotype has only a few counts. The chain has TRBV15 and TRBJ1-6; D is undetermined. The germline V and J ends were trimmed by 5 bases and 10 bases, with 12 bases remaining between them. This CDR3 is built from 13 residues. The germline V gene has CDR1 LNHNV and CDR2 YYDKDF (reference sequence). CDR3 region: CATSLNPGSPLHF. The DNA of the CDR3 is TGTGCCACCAGCCTGAACCCGGGGTCACCCCTCCACTTT.

V is TRBV9 and J is TRBJ2-5; 12 bases align to TRBD2. The germline V gene encodes CDR1 SGDLS and CDR2 YYNGEE. The CDR3 is 16 residues long. Trimming removed 4 bases from V and 4 bases from J; junction bases left unmatched: 8. The DNA for the CDR3 is TGTGCCAGCAGCACGACTAGCGGGAGCGGCCTAGAGACCCAGTACTTC. Its translation: CASSTTSGSGLETQYF.

The table lists this clonotype with a few counts. CDR3 amino acids: CASSLGTTTNEKLFF. CDR3 sequence (DNA): TGTGCCAGCAGCTTAGGGACAACAACTAATGAAAAACTGTTTTTT. The chain has TRBV11-2 and TRBJ1-4; D might be TRBD1 (5 bases). CDR1 is SGHAT and CDR2 is FQNNGV in the germline V gene. This CDR3 is 15 amino acids long. Between the trimmed V and J ends, which lost 1 base and 0 bases, there was a span of 6 bases.

This clonotype was detected a few times. The V and J genes are TRBV13 and TRBJ2-3, with D perhaps TRBD1 or TRBD2 (5 bases each). This CDR3 is 19 amino acids long. The ends were cut back, 6 bases at V and 2 bases at J, with 27 bases in the middle. The V gene's germline CDR1 is PRHDT and CDR2 FYEKMQ (reference sequence). In nucleotides, the CDR3 is TGTGCCAGCAGATCCGGGACCCCCCTTGAGGGGCCCTTCACAGATACGCAGTATTTT. Translation: CASRSGTPLEGPFTDTQYF.

The gene calls are TRBV27 and TRBJ2-4; 8 nucleotides agree with TRBD2. Germline loops: CDR1 MNHEY, CDR2 SMNVEV (reference sequence). V dropped 6 bases and J dropped 1; count of bases not matched to a gene: 5. This CDR3 is built from 15 residues. CDR3 coding DNA: TGTGCCAGCAGCCCCGGGGGGGGGGCCAAAAACATTCAGTACTTC. It yields the protein CASSPGGGAKNIQYF.

The rearrangement uses TRBV20-1 and TRBJ2-5; D could derive from TRBD1 or TRBD2 (5 bases each). The J call is in doubt because the DNA end fits TRBJ2-1 better. The V gene's germline CDR1 is DFQATT and CDR2 SNEGSKA (reference sequence). The length of the CDR3 is 14 residues. The CDR3 region is CSAEGLGYQETQFF. CDR3 DNA: TGCAGTGCCGAGGGGCTAGGATACCAAGAGACCCAGTTCTTC.

The table lists this clonotype with many counts. This chain connects TRBV11-2 to TRBJ1-6, with 7 bases aligning to TRBD1. Germline lookup yields CDR1 SGHAT and CDR2 FQNNGV. The ends lost 4 bases at V and 9 bases at J; junction bases unmatched: 9. The CDR3 sequence is 15 residues long. CDR3 in DNA: TGTGCCAGCAGCTCCGGACAGGAGGGGGCTTCACCCCTCCACTTT. It is translated as CASSSGQEGASPLHF.

This chain links TRBV28 with TRBJ2-5; TRBD1 or TRBD2 may be the D gene (6 bases each). This CDR3 contains 13 residues. Germline values: CDR1 MDHEN, CDR2 SYDVKM. Between the trimmed V and J ends, which lost 2 bases and 7 bases, there was a span of 11 bases. The CDR3 DNA sequence: TGTGCCAGCAGTTTAGGAGGGGGAGCGACCCAGTACTTC. Its translation: CASSLGGGATQYF.